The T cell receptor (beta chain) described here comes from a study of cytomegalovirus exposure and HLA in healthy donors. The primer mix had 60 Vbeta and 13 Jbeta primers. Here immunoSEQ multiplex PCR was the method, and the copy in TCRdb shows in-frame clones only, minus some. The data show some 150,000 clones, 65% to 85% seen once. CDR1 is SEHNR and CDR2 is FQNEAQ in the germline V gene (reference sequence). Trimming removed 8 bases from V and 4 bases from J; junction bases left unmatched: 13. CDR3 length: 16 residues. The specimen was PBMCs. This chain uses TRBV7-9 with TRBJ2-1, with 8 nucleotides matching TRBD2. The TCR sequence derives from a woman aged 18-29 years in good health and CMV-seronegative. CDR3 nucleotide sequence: TGTGCCAGCGGCGGTTTTAGCGGGGATTCTTACAATGAGCAGTTCTTC. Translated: CASGGFSGDSYNEQFF.